This T cell receptor beta chain was identified in a study of cytomegalovirus exposure and HLA in healthy donors (dated 2017 in TCRdb). Study-wide context: The 650 to 800 repertoires of the first cohort and the 110 or so validation repertoires were produced on the same platform, according to a later analysis. The study combined high-throughput TCR immunosequencing, statistical association of individual TCRs with disease status, and machine learning to predict cytomegalovirus infection status. Along with the approximately 650-subject first cohort, a separate validation cohort of over a hundred different subjects was used. The study was designed to test whether signatures of past pathogen exposure could be identified by cataloging public T cell receptors. Results and caveats for the whole study, not just this receptor: A few of the identified cytomegalovirus-associated TCR beta chains were confirmed in vitro to be specific for cytomegalovirus antigens. Most TCR sequences were seen in very few donors, while some public TCRs were found in many individuals. The study listed 150 to 200 TCR beta chains as associated with cytomegalovirus. The authors suggested that the approach could potentially be generalized to other disease states and immunological phenotypes. A later analysis had no HLA typing for the validation cohort, so co-occurrence there was scored across all 130 or so repertoires. In a later analysis, TCRs clustered in the first cohort were found to also tend to co-occur in the roughly 120 validation repertoires, with about 94% of cluster scores above 0. Cytomegalovirus status was reported to be diagnosed by the classifier with high specificity and sensitivity in both the original and validation cohorts.

For this clone: Its recognized antigen is unknown. Nothing much larger sits one base from this clone, and base qualities are not available.

V lost 5 bases and J lost 4 bases; the stretch between them is 13 bases long. The CDR3 goes from the cysteine to the phenylalanine over 14 residues. Only the CDR3 DNA stays, 42 bases, in frame from base 1. Based on the germline V gene, the CDR1 and CDR2 sequences are SGHNT and YENEEA. Separate from the approximately 700-subject first cohort, the validation cohort of 90 to 150 subjects was the group to which the donors belonged. Libraries were built with the immunoSEQ multiplex PCR assay. Per the authors' processing: A statistical classification framework was built to diagnose cytomegalovirus status from the catalog of TCR beta chain sequences. Drawn from immuneACCESS, this table holds only the in-frame rearrangements with V and J called that TCRdb kept. Clones are partly lost; checked studies trace under half to an unresolved V gene and leave the rest unexplained. Clone size and the V and J calls come from that table; the DNA yielded D and trimming. This sample is represented by approximately 130,000 clones; about 90% of them were singletons. The ten biggest clones cover approximately 2.1% of the sample.

This TCR was recovered from a woman aged 18-30 years in good health and CMV-seronegative. The chain is assembled from TRBV11-3 and TRBJ2-3; the D gene identity is not certain. Sequencing was carried out using PBMCs. In nucleotides, the sequence is TGTGCCAGCAGCCTCATGATGGGCTCAGATACGCAGTATTTT. Translated, it reads CASSLMMGSDTQYF.